The 21 T cell receptor beta chains in this list originate from one sample, sequenced in a study of OX40 agonist ivuxolimab in advanced cancers. Sequenced by immunoSEQ multiplex PCR; TCRdb stores in-frame clones only, minus some. The data contain around 67,000 clones, approximately 80% of them seen just once; the ten biggest clones take up approximately 1.2%. Sequencing used CD4+ or CD8+ T cells sorted from blood, obtained in a trial of the OX40 agonist ivuxolimab. These receptors originate from an adult with an advanced solid tumor such as melanoma, head and neck, liver or kidney cancer.

The J gene is TRBJ2-1, the V gene TRBV19; maybe TRBD2 (6 bases). V lost 6 bases, J lost 0 bases, and 12 bases lay in between. The length of the CDR3 is 15 residues. Germline CDR1 reads LNHDA; CDR2 reads SQIVND (reference sequence). As DNA, the CDR3 is TGTGCCAGTAGACCCAAGCGGGTCTCCTACAATGAGCAGTTCTTC. Protein product: CASRPKRVSYNEQFF.

This chain joins TRBV5-1 and TRBJ2-7; D is ambiguous. V lost 9 bases, J lost 1 base, and 14 bases lay in between. This CDR3 contains 13 residues. Germline CDR1 reads SGHRS; CDR2 reads YFSETQ. The DNA of the CDR3 is TGCGCCACCGGAAGGATTGGATCCTACGAGCAGTACTTC. It yields the protein CATGRIGSYEQYF.

This clone appeared a single time. The rearrangement joins TRBV20-1 to TRBJ2-3; D is undetermined. The length of the CDR3 is 11 residues. Trimming stripped 6 bases from V and 4 bases from J, with 8 bases between. CDR1 is DFQATT, CDR2 SNEGSKA, per germline (reference sequence). CDR3 sequence reads: CSAKGPDTQYF. CDR3 sequence (DNA): TGCAGTGCAAAAGGCCCAGATACGCAGTATTTT.

This clone has only one observation. The V gene is TRBV25-1, the J gene TRBJ1-2; no definite D call. The CDR3 is made up of 13 amino acids. Germline V gene data show CDR1 as MGHDK and CDR2 as SYGVNS. The ends were cut back, 1 base at V and 8 bases at J, with 11 bases in the middle. In DNA, the CDR3 is TGTGCCAGCAGTGAATCAACAGCTGGGGGCTACACCTTC. Translated, it gives CASSESTAGGYTF.

The chain couples TRBV6-6 to TRBJ1-5; no reliable D call. In germline, CDR1 is MNHNY, CDR2 SVGAGI (reference sequence). CDR3 length: 16 residues. Trimming took off 5 bases at V and 2 bases at J, with 16 bases between the two ends. CDR3 protein: CASSSSGPSGNQPQHF. CDR3 in DNA: TGTGCCAGCAGTAGCTCCGGGCCCTCTGGCAATCAGCCCCAGCATTTT.

J is TRBJ1-1 and V is TRBV27; 7 positions agree with TRBD1. With V trimmed by 4 bases and J by 8 bases, 28 bases remained unmatched. Germline CDR1 MNHEY, CDR2 SMNVEV (reference sequence). The CDR3 runs 20 residues. CDR3 in amino acids: CASSSPKAGINIPGQREAFF. Here the CDR3 DNA reads TGTGCCAGCAGTTCTCCGAAAGCCGGGATCAATATACCGGGACAGAGAGAAGCTTTCTTT.

This chain connects TRBV6-5 to TRBJ2-1; 8 bases agree with TRBD1. Germline V gene data show CDR1 as MNHEY and CDR2 as SVGAGI. Trimming removed 2 bases from V and 10 bases from J; junction bases left unmatched: 10. The CDR3 length is 15 residues. The CDR3 reads CASSYDRGTIWEQFF. The CDR3 DNA follows: TGTGCCAGCAGTTACGACAGGGGAACAATCTGGGAGCAGTTCTTC.

The chain uses TRBV6-1 and TRBJ2-7; D may match TRBD1 or TRBD2 (5 bases each). This CDR3 is built from 13 residues. Trimming cost V 7 bases and J 9 bases, with 19 bases left between them. Germline CDR1 reads MNHNS; CDR2 reads SASEGT. CDR3 DNA: TGTGCCAGCACCTTAGGGACCGAACGGGGGCAGTACTTC. Translation: CASTLGTERGQYF.

The V and J genes are TRBV6-5 and TRBJ1-1; TRBD1 is a possible D gene (6 bases). The CDR3 is made up of 14 amino acids. Germline values: CDR1 MNHEY, CDR2 SVGAGI. Trimming stripped 5 bases from V and 4 bases from J, with 14 bases between. CDR3: CASSRLRGSTEAFF. The CDR3 bases are TGTGCCAGCAGTCGCCTGAGGGGGAGCACTGAAGCTTTCTTT.

V is TRBV6-6 and J is TRBJ2-4, with D possibly being TRBD2 (7 bases). The germline V and J ends were trimmed by 0 bases and 4 bases, with 10 bases remaining between them. The CDR3 is made up of 15 amino acids. Germline V gene data show CDR1 as MNHNY and CDR2 as SVGAGI (reference sequence). The CDR3 protein is CASSYSGGRKNIQYF. The CDR3 bases are TGTGCCAGCAGTTACTCGGGGGGGCGGAAAAACATTCAGTACTTC.

This rearrangement joins TRBV4-3 to TRBJ1-4; no reliable D call. The CDR3 spans 12 residues. The V gene's germline CDR1 is LGHNA and CDR2 YSLEER. Trimming removed 0 bases at V and 9 bases at J, with 5 bases between. The CDR3 here is CASSQDQQKLFF. DNA for the CDR3: TGCGCCAGCAGCCAAGATCAGCAAAAACTGTTTTTT.

CDR3 DNA sequence: TGTGCCAGCAGCGTAGAGTCGGGGGGGGAGACCCAGTACTTC. It translates to CASSVESGGETQYF. The chain joins TRBV9 to TRBJ2-5, with 8 bases matching TRBD2. The length of the CDR3 is 14 residues. The trim removed 0 bases at V and 5 bases at J, leaving 3 bases unmatched. Germline CDR1 and CDR2: SGDLS and YYNGEE.

This chain uses TRBV5-5 with TRBJ2-3; D gene ambiguous. This CDR3 spans 13 amino acids. V lost 5 bases and J 2 bases, leaving 9 bases between the germline ends. Germline V gene lookup returns CDR1 SGHKS and CDR2 YYEKEE (reference sequence). The CDR3 nucleotides are TGTGCCAGCAGAGGCTTAGTCACAGATACGCAGTATTTT. This gives the protein CASRGLVTDTQYF.

V usage is TRBV7-7 and J usage is TRBJ2-3, with D unclear. The CDR3 runs 13 residues. Germline CDR1 reads SSHAT; CDR2 reads FNYEAQ (reference sequence). V lost 3 bases and J 6 bases, leaving 10 bases between the germline ends. CDR3: CASSFTVTDTQYF. The CDR3 bases are TGTGCCAGCAGCTTCACAGTCACCGATACGCAGTATTTT.

This clone was counted a single time. V usage is TRBV30 and J usage is TRBJ2-3; D uncertain. Germline CDR1 reads GTSNPN; CDR2 reads SVGIG (reference sequence). This CDR3 comprises 12 residues. Trimming shortened V by 3 bases and J by 5 bases, and 9 bases separated the two germline ends. The CDR3 here is CAWRYHRDTQYF. The DNA of the CDR3 is TGTGCCTGGAGGTATCACCGAGATACGCAGTATTTT.

V gene TRBV15 combines with J gene TRBJ1-2; D is ambiguous. The V end lost 0 bases, the J end lost 6 bases, and 17 bases lay between the germline ends. CDR3 length equals 16 residues. Germline lookup yields CDR1 LNHNV and CDR2 YYDKDF (reference sequence). The CDR3 loop is CATSRDLSSRLNGYTF. DNA of the CDR3: TGTGCCACCAGCAGAGATCTCTCCTCTCGACTAAATGGCTACACCTTC.

The rearrangement joins TRBV18 to TRBJ2-7; TRBD2 is a possible D gene (6 bases). The V gene's germline CDR1 is KGHSH and CDR2 LQKENI. V was pared by 3 bases and J by 1 base, with 10 bases between. This CDR3 is 14 amino acids long. CDR3 DNA sequence: TGTGCCAGCTCACCCGCGGGGAGGTCCTACGAGCAGTACTTC. Translating it yields CASSPAGRSYEQYF.

The rearrangement links TRBV4-3 to TRBJ2-3, with TRBD2 identical over 12 bases. V lost 2 bases, J lost 2 bases, and 5 bases stayed unmatched. CDR3 length: 17 residues. Germline lookup yields CDR1 LGHNA and CDR2 YSLEER. The CDR3 sequence: CASSQHRTSGTTDTQYF. Written as DNA, the CDR3 is TGCGCCAGCAGCCAACATCGGACTAGCGGGACCACAGATACGCAGTATTTT.

The rearrangement uses TRBV7-2 and TRBJ1-1; tentatively, D is TRBD1 (6 bases). With 2 bases removed from V and 6 bases from J, the gap between germline ends came to 22 bases. The CDR3 consists of 17 residues. CDR1 is SGHTA, CDR2 FQGNSA, per germline. CDR3 residues: CASSLRWLAGDRAEAFF. The CDR3 region has the DNA TGTGCCAGCAGCTTAAGGTGGTTGGCAGGGGATCGCGCTGAAGCTTTCTTT.

The V call is TRBV19, the J call TRBJ1-1; D remains unclear. V lost 9 bases to trimming and J lost 4 bases, with 9 bases between them. This CDR3 spans 11 amino acids. The germline V gene has CDR1 LNHDA and CDR2 SQIVND (reference sequence). CDR3: CASRRGTEAFF. Written as DNA, the CDR3 is TGTGCCAGCCGACGGGGCACTGAAGCTTTCTTT.

This chain uses TRBV7-8 with TRBJ1-3; the match to TRBD1 covers 8 bases. This CDR3 spans 17 amino acids. V gave up 5 bases and J gave up 0 bases; unmatched junction bases: 9. The germline CDR1 and CDR2 sequences are SGHVS and FQNEAQ. This CDR3 reads CASSPWTGISSGNTIYF. The CDR3 DNA reads TGTGCCAGCAGCCCCTGGACAGGGATAAGCTCTGGAAACACCATATATTTT.